This record concerns one T cell receptor beta chain sequence. The source of the sample is a study of T cell changes during pregnancy in multiple sclerosis. TCRdb's copy holds only in-frame clones and misses some; the assay was immunoSEQ multiplex PCR. The sample yields about 130,000 clones, 95% to 98% seen once. The CDR3 runs to 8 residues. The sample in question was peripheral blood, obtained after pregnancy. The sequence was collected from a female donor with multiple sclerosis, enrolled in a pregnancy study. The gene calls are TRBV21-1 and TRBJ1-4. TRBV21-1 corresponds to a pseudogene. The CDR3 DNA sequence: TGTGCCAGCGGAGGACTGTTTTTT. Translating it yields CASGGLFF.